Below, 17 T cell receptor beta chains from the same sample are listed, as sequenced in a study of patients and donors after allogeneic stem cell transplantation. TCRdb passed the RT-PCR reads through MiXCR, listing each CDR3 protein once. The sample consists of 900,000 to 1,000,000 distinct CDR3 sequences, around 17% of them appearing once. Source material: blood, either unsorted or a sorted T cell fraction (not recorded which). The receptors were gathered from a human donor who was either an allogeneic HSCT recipient or a stem cell or donor lymphocyte infusion donor (not recorded which). It is not recorded whose cells these are; they may come from a transplant donor.

V and J are TRBV6-1 and TRBJ2-1; D gene unclear. The CDR3 extends over 14 amino acids. Germline CDR1 is MNHNS and CDR2 is SASEGT. V was clipped by 1 base and J by 3 bases, with 7 bases between them. CDR3 loop: CASSEDYSYNEQFF. DNA for the CDR3: TGTGCCAGCAGTGAAGATTATAGCTACAATGAGCAGTTCTTC.

This chain connects TRBV20-1 to TRBJ2-4; D uncertain. CDR1 and CDR2 (germline): DFQATT, SNEGSKA (reference sequence). Trimming removed 3 bases at V and 0 bases at J, with 12 bases between. CDR3 length: 15 amino acids. CDR3 bases: TGCAGTGCTAGTAAGGATTTACTAGCCAAAAACATTCAGTACTTC. This translates into CSASKDLLAKNIQYF.

V usage is TRBV5-1 and J usage is TRBJ1-5; D is undetermined. V shed 5 bases and J shed 2 bases, with 11 bases lying between them. CDR3 size: 14 residues. Germline values: CDR1 SGHRS, CDR2 YFSETQ. The CDR3 region is CASRPGPGNQPQHF. The CDR3 DNA reads TGCGCCAGCAGACCGGGCCCTGGCAATCAGCCCCAGCATTTT.

This chain connects TRBV12-5 to TRBJ2-7, with TRBD1 identical over 9 bases. CDR1 LGHNT and CDR2 FRNRAP come from the germline V gene. The CDR3 is 18 residues long. Trimming took 2 bases from V and 3 from J; bases not matched to a gene: 14. The CDR3 is CASGLNLWDRVIFYEQYF. The CDR3 nucleotides read TGTGCTAGTGGTTTGAATCTTTGGGACAGGGTAATATTCTACGAGCAGTACTTC.

DNA for the CDR3: TGTGCCACCAGTGATTTTTATGGCTACACCTTC. Translation: CATSDFYGYTF. The chain is built from TRBV24-1 and TRBJ1-2; no clear D gene. Trimming pared 1 base from V and 5 bases from J, leaving 1 base between. The CDR3 runs 11 residues. Germline CDR1 KGHDR, CDR2 SFDVKD.

This clonotype appeared many times. This chain links TRBV5-1 with TRBJ2-1; possible D gene TRBD2, 6 bases. CDR1 is SGHRS, CDR2 YFSETQ, per germline. The CDR3 runs 15 residues. V lost 0 bases to trimming and J lost 1 base, with 8 bases between them. In nucleotides, the CDR3 is TGCGCCAGCAGCTTGGCTAGCGCTTCCTACAATGAGCAGTTCTTC. Its translation: CASSLASASYNEQFF.

V and J are TRBV10-3 and TRBJ2-7, with D possibly matching TRBD2 (5 bases). V was clipped by 4 bases and J by 4 bases, with 14 bases between them. The CDR3 consists of 14 residues. Germline V lookup: CDR1 ENHRY, CDR2 SYGVKD. CDR3 residues: CAISGGQVLYEQYF. In DNA, the CDR3 is TGTGCCATCAGTGGCGGGCAGGTACTATACGAGCAGTACTTC.

V is TRBV7-8 and J is TRBJ2-7; 9 bases fit TRBD1. J lost 2 bases, V lost 2 bases, and 7 bases had no gene match. The CDR3 has 16 amino acids. Germline V lookup: CDR1 SGHVS, CDR2 FQNEAQ. This chain's CDR3 is CASSLRRDRVAYEQYF. In DNA, the CDR3 is TGTGCCAGCAGCTTACGGCGGGACAGGGTTGCCTACGAGCAGTACTTC.

This clonotype was observed a handful of times. The chain recombines TRBV5-6 with TRBJ1-4; possibly TRBD1 for D (6 bases). V lost 1 base to trimming and J lost 6 bases, with 13 bases between them. The CDR3 contains 15 residues. In germline, CDR1 is SGHDT, CDR2 YYEEEE. The CDR3 here is CASSLIGRGDEKLFF. CDR3 in DNA: TGTGCCAGCAGCTTGATTGGCAGGGGCGATGAAAAACTGTTTTTT. The complete variable domain, with remaining parts taken from reference TRBV5-6 and TRBJ1-4, reads DAGVTQSPTHLIKTRGQQVTLRCSPKSGHDTVSWYQQALGQGPQFIFQYYEEEERQRGNFPDRFSGHQFPNYSSELNVNALLLGDSALYLCASSLIGRGDEKLFFGSGTQLSVL.

This clonotype was seen only a few times. The chain links TRBV6-5 to TRBJ2-1; TRBD1 matches at 9 bases. The CDR3 length is 16 residues. Trimming took 0 bases from V and 2 from J; bases not matched to a gene: 2. CDR1 is MNHEY, CDR2 SVGAGI, per germline. In nucleotides, the CDR3 is TGTGCCAGCAGTTACTCGAGGACAGGGGCCTACAATGAGCAGTTCTTC. Encoded protein: CASSYSRTGAYNEQFF.

This clonotype was seen a handful of times. The gene calls are TRBV10-3 and TRBJ2-7; TRBD2 aligns across 13 bases. Germline values: CDR1 ENHRY, CDR2 SYGVKD. J gave up 6 bases and V 2 bases, and 4 bases lay outside the gene matches. The CDR3 spans 15 residues. The CDR3 region is CAISEGLAGVREQYF. CDR3 nucleotide sequence: TGTGCCATCAGTGAGGGACTAGCGGGGGTACGCGAGCAGTACTTC.

This clonotype was observed a few times. The gene calls are TRBV2 and TRBJ1-5; 7 bases agree with TRBD1. Germline loops: CDR1 SNHLY, CDR2 FYNNEI. J gave up 3 bases and V 8 bases, and 7 bases lay outside the gene matches. CDR3 length: 14 amino acids. CDR3 region: CASSRTGTNQPQHF. The CDR3 DNA is TGTGCCAGCTCCCGGACAGGTACCAATCAGCCCCAGCATTTT.

The chain combines TRBV6-1 with TRBJ2-5; 13 bases map to TRBD2. This CDR3 region has 17 residues. V dropped 4 bases and J dropped 4; count of bases not matched to a gene: 9. Germline lookup yields CDR1 MNHNS and CDR2 SASEGT. The CDR3 spells CASSAGLAGTGGETQYF. The CDR3, as DNA: TGTGCCAGCAGTGCGGGACTAGCGGGAACCGGTGGAGAGACCCAGTACTTC.

V gene TRBV7-2 combines with J gene TRBJ2-7; TRBD1 or TRBD2 may be the D gene (6 bases each). V was trimmed by 0 bases and J by 9 bases, leaving 21 bases between them. The CDR3 totals 16 residues. Per the germline V gene, CDR1 is SGHTA and CDR2 is FQGNSA. CDR3 sequence reads: CASSLAWPGLEGGQYF. Written as DNA, the CDR3 is TGTGCCAGCAGCTTAGCGTGGCCGGGACTGGAAGGGGGGCAGTACTTC.

In this sample, this clonotype turned up once. The rearrangement uses TRBV5-4 and TRBJ2-3; D gene unclear. Looked up from germline, CDR1 is SGHNT and CDR2 is YYREEE (reference sequence). This CDR3 comprises 15 residues. Trimming removed 2 bases from V and 0 bases from J, with 10 bases in between. CDR3 coding DNA: TGTGCCAGCAGCTTCTCGGCCCCTAGCACAGATACGCAGTATTTT. Translating gives CASSFSAPSTDTQYF.

This clonotype was seen a handful of times. The J gene is TRBJ1-4, the V gene TRBV6-1, with D maybe TRBD1 (5 bases). The CDR3 sequence is 13 residues long. Trimming took 6 bases from V and 4 from J, leaving 9 bases between them. The germline V gene has CDR1 MNHNS and CDR2 SASEGT. The CDR3 sequence: CASSRDGNEKLFF. CDR3 DNA: TGTGCCAGCAGCCGGGACGGTAATGAAAAACTGTTTTTT.

Ten or more counts support this clonotype. The V gene is TRBV12-3 or TRBV12-4, the J gene TRBJ2-7, with 11 bases aligning to TRBD2. V trimming: 5 bases; J trimming: 3 bases; junction bases outside the gene matches: 9. The CDR3 has 16 amino acids. The CDR3 here is CASSPKAGLAVYEQYF. CDR3 coding DNA: TGTGCCAGCAGTCCCAAGGCGGGACTAGCGGTCTACGAGCAGTACTTC.